Detailed here is one T cell receptor (beta chain). No antigen is known for it. Looked up from germline, CDR1 is GTSNPN and CDR2 is SVGIG (reference sequence). The CDR3 runs to 13 residues. V lost 2 bases and J lost 6, with 13 bases in between. The repertoire was sequenced with immunoSEQ multiplex PCR; TCRdb's copy has only in-frame clones and lacks some. The sample lists roughly 510,000 clones; over 60% were seen once. The record originates from a study of shared clonotypes between healthy human individuals. Findings and caveats of the study: Specimens sampled were limited to blood, with tissue repertoires likely differing.

The rearrangement links TRBV30 to TRBJ1-2, with D possibly matching TRBD1 (5 bases). Material for sequencing was PBMCs. The receptor was derived from a woman in her thirties or forties in good health. Some clones in this sample may be carry-over from other donors' samples. The CDR3 loop is CAWSWGRDDGYTF. CDR3 DNA sequence: TGTGCCTGGAGTTGGGGCAGGGATGATGGCTACACCTTC. Supplemented by reference TRBV30 and TRBJ1-2, the full variable domain reads SQTIHQWPATLVQPVGSPLSLECTVEGTSNPNLYWYRQAAGRGLQLLFYSVGIGQISSEVPQNLSASRPQDRQFILSSKKLLLSDSGFYLCAWSWGRDDGYTFGSGTRLTVV.